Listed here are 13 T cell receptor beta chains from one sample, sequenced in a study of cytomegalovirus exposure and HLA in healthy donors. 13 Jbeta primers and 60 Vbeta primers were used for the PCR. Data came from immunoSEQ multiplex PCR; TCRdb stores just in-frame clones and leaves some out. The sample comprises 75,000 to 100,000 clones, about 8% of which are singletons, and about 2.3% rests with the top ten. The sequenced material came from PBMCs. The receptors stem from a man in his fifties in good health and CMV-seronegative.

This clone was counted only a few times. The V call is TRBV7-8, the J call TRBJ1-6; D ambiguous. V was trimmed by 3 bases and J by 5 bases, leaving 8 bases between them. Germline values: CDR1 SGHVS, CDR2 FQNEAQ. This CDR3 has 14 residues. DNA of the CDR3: TGTGCCAGCAGCTTCGCAGCGGATAATTCACCCCTCCACTTT. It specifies CASSFAADNSPLHF. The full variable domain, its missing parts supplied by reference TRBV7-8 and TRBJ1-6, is GAGVSQSPRYKVAKRGQDVALRCDPISGHVSLFWYQQALGQGPEFLTYFQNEAQLDKSGLPSDRFFAERPEGSVSTLKIQRTQQEDSAVYLCASSFAADNSPLHFGNGTRLTVT.

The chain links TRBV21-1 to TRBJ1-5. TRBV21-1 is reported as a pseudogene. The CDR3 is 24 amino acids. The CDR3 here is CASSNFYLQLPFVEGVYSNQPQHF. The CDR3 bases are TGTGCCAGCAGCAATTTCTATCTCCAATTACCCTTCGTAGAGGGAGTCTATAGCAATCAGCCCCAGCATTTT.

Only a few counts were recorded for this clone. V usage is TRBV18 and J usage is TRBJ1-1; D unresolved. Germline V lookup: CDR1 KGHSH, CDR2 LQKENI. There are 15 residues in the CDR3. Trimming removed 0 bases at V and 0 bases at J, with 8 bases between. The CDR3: CASSPPRGVNTEAFF. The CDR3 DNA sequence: TGTGCCAGCTCACCACCGAGAGGTGTGAACACTGAAGCTTTCTTT.

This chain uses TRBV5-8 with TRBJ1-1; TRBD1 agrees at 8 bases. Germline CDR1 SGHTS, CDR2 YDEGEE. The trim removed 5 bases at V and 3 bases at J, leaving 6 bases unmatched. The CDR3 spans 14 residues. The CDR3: CASSRTGRDTEAFF. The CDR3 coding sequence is TGTGCCAGCAGTCGGACAGGGCGCGACACTGAAGCTTTCTTT.

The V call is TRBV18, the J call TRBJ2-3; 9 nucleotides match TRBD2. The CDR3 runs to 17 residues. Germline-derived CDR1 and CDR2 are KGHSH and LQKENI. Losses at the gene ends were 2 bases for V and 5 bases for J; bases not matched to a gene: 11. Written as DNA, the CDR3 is TGTGCCAGCTCACCAGATCGTAGCGGGAGTGTTAGAGATACGCAGTATTTT. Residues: CASSPDRSGSVRDTQYF.

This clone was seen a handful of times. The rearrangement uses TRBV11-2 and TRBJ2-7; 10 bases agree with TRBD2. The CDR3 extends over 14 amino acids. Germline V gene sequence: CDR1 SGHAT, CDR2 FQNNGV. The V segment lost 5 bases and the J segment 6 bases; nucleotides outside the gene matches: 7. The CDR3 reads CASSTRTSGAEQYF. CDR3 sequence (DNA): TGTGCCAGCAGCACCCGTACTAGCGGGGCCGAGCAGTACTTC.

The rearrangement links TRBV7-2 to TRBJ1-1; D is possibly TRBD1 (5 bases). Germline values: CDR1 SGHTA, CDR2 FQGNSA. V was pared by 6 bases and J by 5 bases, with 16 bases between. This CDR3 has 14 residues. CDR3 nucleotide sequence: TGTGCCAGCAGTTTTAGGGGAAGGTATACTGAAGCTTTCTTT. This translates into CASSFRGRYTEAFF.

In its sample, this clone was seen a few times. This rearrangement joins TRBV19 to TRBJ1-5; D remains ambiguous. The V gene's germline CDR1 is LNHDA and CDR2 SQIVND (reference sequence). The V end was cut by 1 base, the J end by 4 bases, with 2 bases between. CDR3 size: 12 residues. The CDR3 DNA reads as TGTGCCAGTAGTATAGCAAATCAGCCCCAGCATTTT. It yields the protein CASSIANQPQHF.

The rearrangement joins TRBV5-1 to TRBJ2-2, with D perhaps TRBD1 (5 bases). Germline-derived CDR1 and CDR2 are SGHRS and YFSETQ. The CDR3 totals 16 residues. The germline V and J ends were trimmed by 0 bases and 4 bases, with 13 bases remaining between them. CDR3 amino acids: CASSLAFQGSTGELFF. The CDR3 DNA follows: TGCGCCAGCAGCTTGGCTTTTCAGGGCTCCACCGGGGAGCTGTTTTTT.

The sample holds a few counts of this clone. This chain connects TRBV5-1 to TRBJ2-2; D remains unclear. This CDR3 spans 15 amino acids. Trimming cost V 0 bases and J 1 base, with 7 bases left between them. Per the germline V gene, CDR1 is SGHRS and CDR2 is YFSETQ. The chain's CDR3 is CASSLGHRNTGELFF. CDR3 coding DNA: TGCGCCAGCAGCTTGGGTCACAGGAACACCGGGGAGCTGTTTTTT.

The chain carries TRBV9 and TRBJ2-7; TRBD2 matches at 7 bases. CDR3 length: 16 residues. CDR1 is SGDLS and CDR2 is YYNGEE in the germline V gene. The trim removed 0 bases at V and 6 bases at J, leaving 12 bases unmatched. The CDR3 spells CASSVGAAGDLREQYF. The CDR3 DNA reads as TGTGCCAGCAGCGTAGGGGCGGCGGGGGATTTACGCGAGCAGTACTTC.

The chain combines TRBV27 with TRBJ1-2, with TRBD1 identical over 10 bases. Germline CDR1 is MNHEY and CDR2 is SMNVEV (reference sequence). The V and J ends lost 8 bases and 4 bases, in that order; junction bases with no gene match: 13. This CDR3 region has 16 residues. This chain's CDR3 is CASRARDRGPFYGYTF. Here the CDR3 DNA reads TGTGCCAGCCGAGCCCGGGACAGGGGACCATTCTATGGCTACACCTTC.

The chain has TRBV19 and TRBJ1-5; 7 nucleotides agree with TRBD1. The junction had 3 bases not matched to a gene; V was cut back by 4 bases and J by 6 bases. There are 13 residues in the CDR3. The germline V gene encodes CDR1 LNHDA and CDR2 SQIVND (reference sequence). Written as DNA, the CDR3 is TGTGCCAGTAGTACAGGGGGACGTCAGCCCCAGCATTTT. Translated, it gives CASSTGGRQPQHF.